A selection of T cell receptor beta chains follows, all from one sample in a study of blood T cells in healthy people across ages. MiXCR was run by TCRdb on the 5' RACE reads, yielding one entry per CDR3 protein. The sample carries over 950,000 distinct CDR3 sequences, just over 50% recorded once. Sample: blood. The receptor set was obtained from a woman in her sixties in good health. The CDR3 runs from the conserved cysteine through the conserved F or W. A D gene is named only where the DNA matches it firmly. A row's size may be missing; if present it is once, few, many or a size class.

V gene: TRBV11-2
clone size: .
CDR3 length: 12
J gene: TRBJ1-4
D gene: .
CDR3 protein: CASSFVGEKLFF
CDR3 DNA: TGTGCCAGCAGTTTCGTCGGCGAAAAACTGTTTTTT

V gene: TRBV18
clone size: .
CDR3 length: 17
J gene: TRBJ2-7
D gene: .
CDR3 protein: CASSPREGAGTINEQYF
CDR3 DNA: TGTGCCAGCTCACCTCGAGAAGGGGCGGGAACGATCAACGAGCAGTACTTC

V gene: TRBV4-3
clone size: few
CDR3 length: 15
J gene: TRBJ2-5
D gene: TRBD2
CDR3 protein: CASSRLLAGLETQYF
CDR3 DNA: TGCGCCAGCAGCCGTCTACTAGCGGGACTGGAGACCCAGTACTTC

V gene: TRBV12-3/TRBV12-4
clone size: .
CDR3 length: 16
J gene: TRBJ2-3
D gene: .
CDR3 protein: CASSLFGGVNTGTQYF
CDR3 DNA: TGTGCCAGCAGTTTATTCGGCGGGGTGAACACAGGTACGCAGTATTTT

V gene: TRBV20-1
clone size: .
CDR3 length: 14
J gene: TRBJ2-7
D gene: .
CDR3 protein: CSARDPTESYEQYF
CDR3 DNA: TGCAGTGCTAGAGATCCGACTGAGTCCTACGAGCAGTACTTC

V gene: TRBV18
clone size: .
CDR3 length: 14
J gene: TRBJ2-3
D gene: .
CDR3 protein: CASSPPTSTDTQYF
CDR3 DNA: TGTGCCAGCTCACCACCGACTAGCACAGATACGCAGTATTTT

V gene: TRBV28
clone size: .
CDR3 length: 14
J gene: TRBJ1-2
D gene: .
CDR3 protein: CASQFSGKNYGYTF
CDR3 DNA: TGTGCCAGCCAATTTTCCGGGAAGAACTATGGCTACACCTTC

V gene: TRBV12-3/TRBV12-4
clone size: .
CDR3 length: 15
J gene: TRBJ1-5
D gene: .
CDR3 protein: CASSLTGRSNQPQHF
CDR3 DNA: TGTGCCAGCAGTTTAACAGGGAGAAGCAATCAGCCCCAGCATTTT

V gene: TRBV5-6
clone size: few
CDR3 length: 17
J gene: TRBJ2-5
D gene: .
CDR3 protein: CASSLFRGMTDQETQYF
CDR3 DNA: TGTGCCAGCAGCTTGTTTAGGGGTATGACAGATCAAGAGACCCAGTACTTC

V gene: TRBV6-2/TRBV6-3
clone size: .
CDR3 length: 17
J gene: TRBJ2-5
D gene: TRBD2
CDR3 protein: CASSYSRTSGYRETQYF
CDR3 DNA: TGTGCCAGCAGTTACTCGAGGACTAGCGGGTATCGGGAGACCCAGTACTTC

V gene: TRBV20-1
clone size: .
CDR3 length: 17
J gene: TRBJ2-1
D gene: .
CDR3 protein: CSARGGQGELSYNEQFF
CDR3 DNA: TGCAGTGCTCGCGGGGGCCAGGGGGAACTGTCCTACAATGAGCAGTTCTTC

V gene: TRBV4-1
clone size: .
CDR3 length: 16
J gene: TRBJ2-5
D gene: TRBD1
CDR3 protein: CASSQDKGQGAETQYF
CDR3 DNA: TGCGCCAGCAGCCAAGATAAGGGACAGGGGGCGGAGACCCAGTACTTC

V gene: TRBV5-1
clone size: .
CDR3 length: 14
J gene: TRBJ2-1
D gene: .
CDR3 protein: CASSLSAGQNKQFF
CDR3 DNA: TGCGCCAGCAGCTTGAGTGCGGGACAGAATAAGCAGTTCTTC

V gene: TRBV20-1
clone size: once
CDR3 length: 17
J gene: TRBJ2-1
D gene: TRBD2
CDR3 protein: CSARVTSGTYPRNEQFF
CDR3 DNA: TGCAGTGCTAGAGTGACTAGCGGGACGTATCCTAGGAATGAGCAGTTCTTC

V gene: TRBV7-2
clone size: many
CDR3 length: 15
J gene: TRBJ1-4
D gene: TRBD1
CDR3 protein: CASSSRTGAGEKLFF
CDR3 DNA: TGTGCCAGCAGCTCACGCACAGGGGCGGGAGAAAAACTGTTTTTT

V gene: TRBV28
clone size: .
CDR3 length: 14
J gene: TRBJ2-1
D gene: TRBD1
CDR3 protein: CASSLQGANNEQFF
CDR3 DNA: TGTGCCAGCAGTCTACAGGGGGCTAACAATGAGCAGTTCTTC

V gene: TRBV24-1
clone size: .
CDR3 length: 14
J gene: TRBJ2-7
D gene: .
CDR3 protein: CATSDWALPNEQYF
CDR3 DNA: TGTGCCACCAGTGATTGGGCACTACCCAACGAGCAGTACTTC

V gene: TRBV29-1
clone size: .
CDR3 length: 16
J gene: TRBJ2-7
D gene: .
CDR3 protein: CSVEGRGVPPTYEQYF
CDR3 DNA: TGCAGCGTTGAAGGCAGGGGGGTCCCTCCGACCTACGAGCAGTACTTC

V gene: TRBV20-1
clone size: few
CDR3 length: 15
J gene: TRBJ2-1
D gene: .
CDR3 protein: CSARDPRLAYNEQFF
CDR3 DNA: TGCAGTGCTAGAGATCCAAGGCTAGCCTACAATGAGCAGTTCTTC

V gene: TRBV6-5
clone size: .
CDR3 length: 14
J gene: TRBJ2-7
D gene: TRBD2
CDR3 protein: CASSYRREGYEQYF
CDR3 DNA: TGTGCCAGCAGTTACCGCCGGGAGGGATACGAGCAGTACTTC

V gene: TRBV7-3
clone size: few
CDR3 length: 17
J gene: TRBJ2-2
D gene: .
CDR3 protein: CASSPRWTVKNTGELFF
CDR3 DNA: TGTGCCAGCAGCCCGAGATGGACAGTGAAGAACACCGGGGAGCTGTTTTTT

V gene: TRBV6-1
clone size: .
CDR3 length: 13
J gene: TRBJ2-3
D gene: .
CDR3 protein: CASSKFVTDTQYF
CDR3 DNA: TGTGCCAGCAGTAAGTTCGTCACAGATACGCAGTATTTT

V gene: TRBV20-1
clone size: .
CDR3 length: 20
J gene: TRBJ2-1
D gene: TRBD2
CDR3 protein: CSARREFGTSGGSTYNEQFF
CDR3 DNA: TGCAGTGCTAGAAGAGAATTCGGGACTAGCGGGGGGAGTACTTACAATGAGCAGTTCTTC

V gene: TRBV28
clone size: .
CDR3 length: 14
J gene: TRBJ1-2
D gene: .
CDR3 protein: CASRTTGSDYGYTF
CDR3 DNA: TGTGCCAGCAGAACCACAGGGTCGGACTATGGCTACACCTTC

V gene: TRBV9
clone size: .
CDR3 length: 14
J gene: TRBJ2-7
D gene: .
CDR3 protein: CASSPDSDIYEQYF
CDR3 DNA: TGTGCCAGCAGCCCGGACTCGGACATCTACGAGCAGTACTTC

V gene: TRBV30
clone size: .
CDR3 length: 16
J gene: TRBJ2-5
D gene: TRBD2
CDR3 protein: CAWSRTSGRNVQTQYF
CDR3 DNA: TGTGCCTGGAGCCGAACTAGCGGGAGGAATGTTCAGACCCAGTACTTC

V gene: TRBV30
clone size: .
CDR3 length: 12
J gene: TRBJ1-2
D gene: TRBD1
CDR3 protein: CAWSAGQRRYTF
CDR3 DNA: TGTGCCTGGAGCGCGGGACAGCGACGTTACACCTTC

V gene: TRBV7-2
clone size: .
CDR3 length: 16
J gene: TRBJ1-5
D gene: .
CDR3 protein: CASSRRPVLGNQPQHF
CDR3 DNA: TGTGCCAGCAGCCGAAGGCCGGTTCTGGGCAATCAGCCCCAGCATTTT

V gene: TRBV7-3
clone size: .
CDR3 length: 20
J gene: TRBJ2-6
D gene: TRBD1
CDR3 protein: CASSRPHKNQGAYGANVLTF
CDR3 DNA: TGTGCCAGCAGCAGACCCCATAAAAATCAGGGGGCGTACGGGGCCAACGTCCTGACTTTC

V gene: TRBV5-1
clone size: .
CDR3 length: 15
J gene: TRBJ2-7
D gene: TRBD2
CDR3 protein: CASSSSNSGIYEQYF
CDR3 DNA: TGCGCCAGCAGCTCGAGTAATAGCGGGATCTACGAGCAGTACTTC

V gene: TRBV6-5
clone size: few
CDR3 length: 15
J gene: TRBJ2-5
D gene: .
CDR3 protein: CASSYAGGNQETQYF
CDR3 DNA: TGTGCCAGCAGTTACGCCGGCGGGAACCAAGAGACCCAGTACTTC

V gene: TRBV12-3/TRBV12-4
clone size: .
CDR3 length: 14
J gene: TRBJ1-6
D gene: .
CDR3 protein: CASRSQVVDSPLHF
CDR3 DNA: TGTGCCAGCAGGAGTCAAGTAGTAGATTCACCCCTCCACTTT

V gene: TRBV13
clone size: few
CDR3 length: 13
J gene: TRBJ2-7
D gene: .
CDR3 protein: CASSSESGYEQYF
CDR3 DNA: TGTGCCAGCAGCTCCGAGAGTGGGTACGAGCAGTACTTC

V gene: TRBV20-1
clone size: few
CDR3 length: 10
J gene: TRBJ2-7
D gene: .
CDR3 protein: CSAYSYEQYF
CDR3 DNA: TGCAGTGCTTATAGCTACGAGCAGTACTTC

V gene: TRBV2
clone size: .
CDR3 length: 13
J gene: TRBJ2-1
D gene: .
CDR3 protein: CASSGVEDNEQFF
CDR3 DNA: TGTGCCAGCAGTGGGGTAGAGGACAATGAGCAGTTCTTC

V gene: TRBV7-9
clone size: .
CDR3 length: 15
J gene: TRBJ1-2
D gene: .
CDR3 protein: CASSLGQTFNYGYTF
CDR3 DNA: TGTGCCAGCAGCTTGGGGCAGACATTTAACTATGGCTACACCTTC

V gene: TRBV12-5
clone size: .
CDR3 length: 15
J gene: TRBJ1-1
D gene: .
CDR3 protein: CASGSRLGAYTEAFF
CDR3 DNA: TGTGCTAGTGGTTCCCGTCTTGGTGCTTACACTGAAGCTTTCTTT

V gene: TRBV12-3/TRBV12-4
clone size: .
CDR3 length: 15
J gene: TRBJ2-7
D gene: TRBD2
CDR3 protein: CASNTPTSGRREQYF
CDR3 DNA: TGTGCCAGCAATACACCAACTAGCGGGAGAAGGGAGCAGTACTTC

V gene: TRBV5-1
clone size: .
CDR3 length: 17
J gene: TRBJ2-1
D gene: .
CDR3 protein: CASSSPTASSSYNEQFF
CDR3 DNA: TGCGCCAGCAGCTCCCCCACAGCTAGCTCCTCCTACAATGAGCAGTTCTTC

V gene: TRBV6-6
clone size: .
CDR3 length: 12
J gene: TRBJ2-7
D gene: TRBD2
CDR3 protein: CASGGLTYEQYF
CDR3 DNA: TGTGCCAGCGGGGGACTAACCTACGAGCAGTACTTC

V gene: TRBV2
clone size: .
CDR3 length: 12
J gene: TRBJ2-7
D gene: .
CDR3 protein: CASSEFGVEQYF
CDR3 DNA: TGTGCCAGCAGTGAATTCGGGGTCGAGCAGTACTTC